The clone carrying this T cell receptor (beta chain) was recorded a few times. Profiling relied on immunoSEQ multiplex PCR, and the TCRdb table lists in-frame clones only, not all of them. The repertoire holds under 55,000 clones, with 70% to 90% as singletons. This entry belongs to a study of T cell changes during pregnancy in multiple sclerosis. With 6 bases clipped from V and 1 base from J, the junction kept 5 bases outside the gene matches. Germline V CDR1 and CDR2: SGHTA, FQGNSA. CDR3 length: 15 residues. The sequencing here drew on peripheral blood, taken in the first trimester of pregnancy. This sequence joins TRBV7-2 and TRBJ2-7; 11 bases fit TRBD2. This clonotype originated in a female donor with multiple sclerosis, enrolled in a pregnancy study. The CDR3 DNA is TGTGCCAGCAGTCCATCTAGCGGGAGGTCCTACGAGCAGTACTTC. Its translation is CASSPSSGRSYEQYF.